The 17 T cell receptor beta chains below were found in one sample sequenced in a study of early T cells in non-severe SARS-CoV-2 infection. Each CDR3 protein gets one entry after TCRdb re-called the 5' RACE reads with MiXCR. The table lists tens of thousands of distinct CDR3 sequences, 6% to 8% of them singletons. Sequenced material: whole blood, taken at baseline. The origin of the receptors is an adult who was a healthcare worker with PCR-confirmed SARS-CoV-2 infection or an uninfected control (not recorded which).

Points on this clonotype: This is likely a read error, given that the CDR3 carries no conserved phenylalanine or tryptophan at its end. V and J are TRBV6-6 and TRBJ2-7; 9 positions agree with TRBD1. Germline CDR1 reads MNHNY; CDR2 reads SVGAGI (reference sequence). V lost 5 bases and J lost 3; bases outside the gene matches: 5. The CDR3 extends over 14 amino acids. The chain's CDR3 is CASSRGTGNYEQYY. The CDR3 coding sequence is TGTGCCAGCAGTAGGGGGACAGGGAACTACGAGCAGTACTAC.

This clonotype was detected a few times. The V and J genes are TRBV20-1 and TRBJ1-2; 9 bases match TRBD1. Trimming removed 6 bases from V and 4 bases from J; junction bases left unmatched: 6. Germline loops: CDR1 DFQATT, CDR2 SNEGSKA (reference sequence). The CDR3 covers 13 residues. The DNA of the CDR3 is TGCAGTGCAAGCGAGACAGGGGGCTATGGCTACACCTTC. It is translated as CSASETGGYGYTF.

This clonotype was counted a few times. The chain has TRBV11-1 and TRBJ1-1; 9 bases are shared with TRBD1. Germline V gene lookup returns CDR1 SGHAT and CDR2 FQDESV (reference sequence). V gave up 5 bases and J gave up 0 bases; unmatched junction bases: 10. The CDR3 is 17 residues long. The CDR3 sequence is CASSLVQGALVNTEAFF. Written as DNA, the CDR3 is TGTGCCAGCAGCCTTGTACAGGGGGCGCTTGTGAACACTGAAGCTTTCTTT.

There are many counts of this clonotype. The chain uses TRBV15 and TRBJ2-1; D remains unclear. The CDR3 sequence is 16 residues long. Germline CDR1 LNHNV, CDR2 YYDKDF (reference sequence). V was clipped by 3 bases and J by 6 bases, with 18 bases between them. The CDR3 DNA reads TGTGCCACCAGCAGCCCCCTGACGGGCAGGTTCAATGAGCAGTTCTTC. This translates into CATSSPLTGRFNEQFF.

The chain joins TRBV28 to TRBJ2-1; 10 bases fit TRBD2. CDR1 and CDR2 (germline): MDHEN, SYDVKM. The length of the CDR3 is 17 residues. J gave up 5 bases and V 1 base, and 8 bases lay outside the gene matches. As DNA, the CDR3 is TGTGCCAGCAGTTTATTAGCGGGAGGAGGAGGAAACAATGAGCAGTTCTTC. Translation: CASSLLAGGGGNNEQFF.

This clonotype was observed at least ten times. The V call is TRBV10-2, the J call TRBJ2-1; TRBD2 is a possible D gene (5 bases). Germline V gene sequence: CDR1 WSHSY, CDR2 SAAADI. The CDR3 length is 14 residues. Trimming left V 6 bases short and J 5 bases short, with 14 bases between. The CDR3 nucleotides read TGCGCCAGCAGCCCGACTAACCAGCACAATGAGCAGTTCTTC. It encodes CASSPTNQHNEQFF.

This clonotype was recorded many times. In nucleotides, the CDR3 is TGCAGTGCTAAACAGGGGGCCTATGGCTACACCTTC. It is translated as CSAKQGAYGYTF. This sequence joins TRBV20-1 and TRBJ1-2, with TRBD1 identical over 9 bases. Losses at the gene ends were 4 bases for V and 4 bases for J; bases not matched to a gene: 1. CDR3 size: 12 residues. Germline lookup yields CDR1 DFQATT and CDR2 SNEGSKA (reference sequence).

This clonotype was observed many times. The chain links TRBV27 to TRBJ2-5; D might be TRBD2 (6 bases). CDR3 size: 13 residues. Trimming left V 2 bases short and J 5 bases short, with 9 bases between. Germline V lookup: CDR1 MNHEY, CDR2 SMNVEV (reference sequence). In DNA, the CDR3 is TGTGCCAGCAGTTTACCCGGAGGGGAGACCCAGTACTTC. It encodes CASSLPGGETQYF.

The chain employs TRBV12-3 or TRBV12-4 and TRBJ2-7, with 12 bases matching TRBD1. The CDR3 is made up of 17 amino acids. V shed 3 bases, J shed 4 bases, and the junction held 10 bases outside the gene matches. The CDR3 nucleotides are TGTGCCAGCAGTTTCCTCGGGACAGGGGGCGCTAGGTACGAGCAGTACTTC. Its protein product is CASSFLGTGGARYEQYF.

The rearrangement joins TRBV20-1 to TRBJ2-7, with 7 bases fitting TRBD2. V trimming: 0 bases; J trimming: 6 bases; junction bases outside the gene matches: 11. The CDR3 runs to 15 residues. Germline V gives CDR1 DFQATT, CDR2 SNEGSKA (reference sequence). CDR3 in DNA: TGCAGTGCTAGAGAGGAGCGGGACCCATCCCGCGAGCAGTACTTC. Translated: CSAREERDPSREQYF.

The rearrangement links TRBV21-1 to TRBJ2-2; the table assigns TRBD1, which was not confirmed against the DNA. TRBV21-1 is deemed a pseudogene. This CDR3 spans 19 amino acids. CDR3 sequence (DNA): TGTGCCAGCAGCAAAGCTGTCAAGCAGGGGACTCGGAACACCGGGGAGCTGTTTTTT. Encoded protein: CASSKAVKQGTRNTGELFF.

In its sample, this clonotype was seen many times. V gene TRBV6-1 combines with J gene TRBJ1-1; D gene unclear. Germline assignment: CDR1 MNHNS and CDR2 SASEGT. The V end was cut by 2 bases, the J end by 3 bases, with 4 bases between. The CDR3 has 12 residues. The CDR3 here is CASSEQYTEAFF. The CDR3 region has the DNA TGTGCCAGCAGTGAACAGTACACTGAAGCTTTCTTT.

A note on this clonotype: Being one base from a much bigger clone, this may be a read error. V usage is TRBV10-1 and J usage is TRBJ2-7; D remains unclear. From germline, CDR1 is WNHNN and CDR2 SYGVQD (reference sequence). The CDR3 contains 14 residues. The CDR3 nucleotides are TGCACCAGCAGTGATCAGGACGCATCCTACGAGCAGTACTTC. Translating it yields CTSSDQDASYEQYF.

This clonotype was observed at least ten times. The chain employs TRBV7-2 and TRBJ2-1; TRBD2 aligns across 10 bases. Germline loops: CDR1 SGHTA, CDR2 FQGNSA. Losses at the gene ends were 1 base for V and 9 bases for J; bases not matched to a gene: 9. The CDR3 totals 16 residues. The CDR3 DNA reads as TGTGCCAGCAGCTTAGGAGCTAGCGGGAGTCTCGGTGAGCAGTTCTTC. This translates into CASSLGASGSLGEQFF.

V usage is TRBV29-1 and J usage is TRBJ2-7, with 10 bases identical to TRBD1. With 4 bases clipped from V and 3 bases from J, the junction kept 6 bases outside the gene matches. This CDR3 comprises 14 residues. The germline V gene encodes CDR1 SQVTM and CDR2 ANQGSEA. The CDR3 here is CSVAGTGVSYEQYF. As DNA, the CDR3 is TGCAGCGTTGCCGGGACAGGGGTTAGCTACGAGCAGTACTTC.

The rearrangement links TRBV4-1 to TRBJ2-5; tentatively, D is TRBD2 (6 bases). Trimming took off 4 bases at V and 7 bases at J, with 13 bases between the two ends. The CDR3 covers 13 residues. CDR1 is MGHRA, CDR2 YSYEKL, per germline. CDR3 DNA: TGCGCCAGCAGCCGGAGACTAGGGGCGACCCAGTACTTC. This translates into CASSRRLGATQYF.

The chain joins TRBV5-1 to TRBJ2-1, with TRBD1 matching 9 bases. This CDR3 is built from 14 residues. V shed 4 bases and J 8 bases; nucleotides not matched to a gene: 7. Germline CDR1 reads SGHRS; CDR2 reads YFSETQ. The CDR3 sequence is CASSTGQGYDEQFF. In DNA form, the CDR3 reads TGCGCCAGCAGCACTGGACAGGGGTATGATGAGCAGTTCTTC. The variable domain in full, with the rest retrieved from reference TRBV5-1 and TRBJ2-1, is KAGVTQTPRYLIKTRGQQVTLSCSPISGHRSVSWYQQTPGQGLQFLFEYFSETQRNKGNFPGRFSGRQFSNSRSEMNVSTLELGDSALYLCASSTGQGYDEQFFGPGTRLTVL.